What follows is one T cell receptor beta chain and its context. Antigen: not known. The data originate from a study of cytomegalovirus exposure and HLA in healthy donors. Study-level results: Published work reported that the classifier diagnosed cytomegalovirus status with high specificity and sensitivity. According to the study, 160 or so TCR beta chains were cytomegalovirus-associated.

It was the approximately 110-subject validation cohort, separate from the 666-subject first cohort, to which the donors belonged. The table came from immunoSEQ multiplex PCR; TCRdb's copy has only in-frame clones and leaves some out. The sample lists under 150,000 clones; over 85% were seen once. Between the trimmed V and J ends, which lost 5 bases and 3 bases, there was a span of 15 bases. The length of the CDR3 is 15 residues. Germline V CDR1 and CDR2: LNHNV, YYDKDF (reference sequence). Sequenced material: PBMCs. The chain combines TRBV15 with TRBJ2-3; possible D gene TRBD2, 7 bases. The sequence was collected from a woman between 18 and 30 years old in good health and CMV-seronegative. As DNA, the CDR3 is TGTGCCACCAGCGAGGGGGGCGGGAGAACAGATACGCAGTATTTT. It translates to CATSEGGGRTDTQYF.